This T cell receptor (beta chain) was obtained from a study of T cell changes during pregnancy in multiple sclerosis. The assay was immunoSEQ multiplex PCR, and TCRdb's table has in-frame clones only and misses some. The top ten clones hold roughly 0.85% of a sample with tens of thousands of clones, more than 80% of them seen once. The CDR3 totals 15 residues. Trimming at V came to 5 bases and at J to 2 bases, leaving 9 bases not matched to a gene. Germline V gene data show CDR1 as SGHTA and CDR2 as FQGNSA. The sequence derives from a female donor with multiple sclerosis, enrolled in a pregnancy study. The source material was peripheral blood, sampled in the second trimester of pregnancy. The gene calls are TRBV7-2 and TRBJ2-7, with 7 bases identical to TRBD1. DNA for the CDR3: TGTGCCAGCAGCCCTCCGAGACAGGGAACCTACGAGCAGTACTTC. It yields the protein CASSPPRQGTYEQYF.